The clone carrying this T cell receptor beta chain has a single count. Its matching antigen is unknown. This entry comes from a study of post-analysis software for immune sequencing data. Study-wide findings and caveats: Strong co-clustering by F measure linked samples that shared a preparation batch. Several TRBV segments occurring more often in patients than controls included TRBV5-6, TRBV5-1 and TRBV20-1. Controls had significantly higher normalized Chao1 diversity than multiple sclerosis patients.

The germline V gene has CDR1 MNHEY and CDR2 SVGAGI. Trimming cost V 0 bases and J 1 base, with 6 bases left between them. The CDR3 has 14 residues. Unique-molecular-identifier-tagged TCR beta cDNA libraries were used. MiXCR was run by TCRdb on the PCR reads, yielding one entry per CDR3 protein. The sample consists of 450,000 to 700,000 distinct CDR3 sequences, about 40% of them appearing once. The chain joins TRBV6-5 to TRBJ1-2; D is uncertain. The sequenced sample was blood. This sequence originates from a girl aged 10 to 17 with multiple sclerosis. The CDR3 DNA reads TGTGCCAGCAGTTACTCTTCCGATAACTATGGCTACACCTTC. Encoded protein: CASSYSSDNYGYTF.